In its sample, the clone carrying this TCR beta chain was seen once. Its antigen is undetermined. The CDR3 covers 15 residues. Germline CDR1 and CDR2: SGHTA and FQGNSA. V shed 4 bases and J shed 4 bases, with 14 bases lying between them. Repertoires were generated with immunoSEQ multiplex PCR, while TCRdb's copy carries only in-frame clones and drops some. The sample lists about 35,000 clones, around 80% occurring once. The record originates from a study of T cells in narcolepsy. Study-level background: Donors had narcolepsy type 1 or type 2, or were healthy controls.

Notes on the study in general: Comparing one patient's CSF and blood CD4+ clonotypes highlighted HCRT- and TRIB2-specific autoreactive clonotypes. Reportedly, autoreactive clonotypes were serially detected in patients' blood but not controls'.

Sequencing input: memory (CD45RA-) CD4+ T cells from blood. The rearrangement joins TRBV7-2 to TRBJ1-5; D perhaps matches TRBD1 (5 bases). This receptor was obtained from a human donor in good health. The CDR3 region has the DNA TGTGCCAGCAGCTGGTCGCTGGGGGGTAATCAGCCCCAGCATTTT. This gives the protein CASSWSLGGNQPQHF.